This T cell receptor (beta chain) was recorded in a study of response to subunit inactivated influenza vaccine. TCRdb fed the RT-PCR reads into MiXCR, producing one record per CDR3 protein. The sample lists almost 600,000 distinct CDR3 sequences, less than 15% occurring once. Findings and limits, study-wide: The authors proposed limited new T cell recruitment per seasonal influenza vaccination.

Of note for this clonotype: The antigen is not known.

Between the trimmed V and J ends, which lost 7 bases and 8 bases, there was a span of 12 bases. Germline V gene lookup returns CDR1 MNHEY and CDR2 SVGEGT. This CDR3 region has 13 residues. The source is a man aged 50 to 60 who received an inactivated influenza vaccine. The rearrangement uses TRBV6-2 or TRBV6-3 and TRBJ1-6; D is unresolved. Sequenced material: PBMCs from blood, taken about 12 days after vaccination. CDR3: CASTKEDHSPLHF. The CDR3 bases are TGTGCCAGCACCAAGGAGGATCATTCACCCCTCCACTTT.